This record covers a single T cell receptor beta chain. This record comes from a study of shared clonotypes between healthy human individuals. The trim removed 4 bases at V and 7 bases at J, leaving 5 bases unmatched. This CDR3 has 15 amino acids. The germline CDR1 and CDR2 sequences are SGHTA and FQGNSA. Profiling relied on immunoSEQ multiplex PCR, and the TCRdb table lists in-frame clones only, not all of them. This table holds 2 million to 2.5 million clones, approximately 93% found once. The receptor comes from a man in his late teens or twenties in good health. Some clones in this sample may be carry-over from other donors' samples. The chain couples TRBV7-2 to TRBJ2-1; 12 positions agree with TRBD2. The material sequenced was naive CD4+ T cells from PBMCs. Subset described: CD45RA+ positively selected. The DNA of the CDR3 is TGTGCCAGCAGCTACCGAACTAGCGGGAGGAATGAGCAGTTCTTC. Residues: CASSYRTSGRNEQFF.